The 28 T cell receptor beta chains presented below share a single source sample, sequenced in a study of blood T cell repertoires in COVID-19. Repertoires were generated with immunoSEQ multiplex PCR, while TCRdb's copy carries only in-frame clones and drops some. This table holds about 280,000 clones, over 75% found once. Input material: peripheral blood. The origin of the receptors is a man aged 45 to 65 with active or convalescent COVID-19.

The chain is built from TRBV5-6 and TRBJ2-1; 9 bases match TRBD2. Germline loops: CDR1 SGHDT, CDR2 YYEEEE. This CDR3 has 15 amino acids. V trimming: 4 bases; J trimming: 2 bases; junction bases outside the gene matches: 4. As DNA, the CDR3 is TGTGCCAGCAGCCCCTCTAGCGGGACCTACAATGAGCAGTTCTTC. Its protein product is CASSPSSGTYNEQFF.

The V gene is TRBV30, the J gene TRBJ1-1, with 7 bases lining up with TRBD1. J lost 4 bases, V lost 1 base, and 0 bases had no gene match. The CDR3 consists of 12 residues. From germline, CDR1 is GTSNPN and CDR2 SVGIG (reference sequence). This chain's CDR3 is CAWSGQGTEAFF. DNA of the CDR3: TGTGCCTGGAGTGGACAGGGCACTGAAGCTTTCTTT.

The rearrangement uses TRBV7-9 and TRBJ2-1, with D hard to call. This CDR3 is 13 amino acids long. The V end was cut by 3 bases, the J end by 2 bases, with 5 bases between. Germline assignment: CDR1 SEHNR and CDR2 FQNEAQ (reference sequence). The CDR3 DNA follows: TGTGCCAGCAGCTTCACTACCTACAATGAGCAGTTCTTC. Its protein product is CASSFTTYNEQFF.

In the case of this clone: A read error may produce the germline difference seen at one junction end. Other DNA sequences in the same sample also yield this CDR3. This rearrangement joins TRBV20-1 to TRBJ2-1; D gene ambiguous. CDR3 length: 12 amino acids. CDR1 and CDR2 from the germline V gene are DFQATT and SNEGSKA (reference sequence). The CDR3 sequence: CSASQARDEQFF. The CDR3 bases are TGCAGCGCTAGTCAAGCTCGGGATGAGCAGTTCTTC.

The chain couples TRBV5-4 to TRBJ2-5; D possibly corresponds to TRBD2 (6 bases). CDR1 SGHNT and CDR2 YYREEE come from the germline V gene (reference sequence). This CDR3 contains 15 residues. With 0 bases removed from V and 2 bases from J, the gap between germline ends came to 11 bases. The CDR3 reads CASSLGAGIQETQYF. In DNA, the CDR3 is TGTGCCAGCAGCTTGGGGGCGGGAATTCAAGAGACCCAGTACTTC.

This clone was counted only a few times. Here the CDR3 DNA reads TGTGCCAGCAGCTTTCAGGCGAAAGAGACCCAGTACTTC. Amino acid sequence: CASSFQAKETQYF. The genes are TRBV7-9 and TRBJ2-5; D unclear. The CDR3 extends over 13 amino acids. The germline CDR1 and CDR2 sequences are SEHNR and FQNEAQ (reference sequence). The V end lost 3 bases, the J end lost 3 bases, and 8 bases lay between the germline ends.

This sequence joins TRBV5-1 and TRBJ2-5, with D perhaps matching TRBD1 (7 bases). Germline V lookup: CDR1 SGHRS, CDR2 YFSETQ. The CDR3 extends over 16 amino acids. V dropped 0 bases and J dropped 5 bases, with 17 bases sitting between them. The CDR3 protein is CASSLEGGGGGETQYF. The CDR3 DNA reads as TGCGCCAGCAGCTTGGAAGGAGGGGGCGGTGGGGAGACCCAGTACTTC.

The J gene is TRBJ2-5, the V gene TRBV7-6, with 7 bases lining up with TRBD1. CDR3 length: 14 amino acids. Germline assignment: CDR1 SGHVS and CDR2 FNYEAQ. Unmatched junction bases numbered 7, after V lost 5 bases and J lost 4 bases. The CDR3 region is CASSLTGERETQYF. For the CDR3, the DNA is TGTGCCAGCAGCCTTACAGGGGAACGAGAGACCCAGTACTTC.

V usage is TRBV30 and J usage is TRBJ2-1; 7 bases agree with TRBD2. V lost 3 bases and J lost 1; bases outside the gene matches: 9. Germline lookup yields CDR1 GTSNPN and CDR2 SVGIG (reference sequence). The CDR3 covers 16 residues. The CDR3 is CAWSLFGGSSYNEQFF. The CDR3 DNA is TGTGCCTGGAGCCTTTTCGGCGGGAGTTCCTACAATGAGCAGTTCTTC. The entire variable domain, with the rest obtained from reference TRBV30 and TRBJ2-1, is as follows: SQTIHQWPATLVQPVGSPLSLECTVEGTSNPNLYWYRQAAGRGLQLLFYSVGIGQISSEVPQNLSASRPQDRQFILSSKKLLLSDSGFYLCAWSLFGGSSYNEQFFGPGTRLTVL.

The chain has TRBV7-9 and TRBJ1-2; the D is unclear. Germline lookup yields CDR1 SEHNR and CDR2 FQNEAQ (reference sequence). V shed 1 base and J shed 7 bases, with 7 bases lying between them. This CDR3 has 12 amino acids. The CDR3: CASSLGRSGYTF. The CDR3 region has the DNA TGTGCCAGCAGCTTAGGTCGGAGTGGCTACACCTTC.

The genes are TRBV6-5 and TRBJ2-1, with TRBD2 matching over 9 bases. With 7 bases clipped from V and 7 bases from J, the junction kept 11 bases outside the gene matches. The CDR3 runs to 15 residues. CDR1 MNHEY and CDR2 SVGAGI come from the germline V gene. The CDR3, as DNA: TGTGCCAGCATATTCGTAGCGGGAGTTCGGAATGAGCAGTTCTTC. It translates to CASIFVAGVRNEQFF.

The chain combines TRBV2 with TRBJ1-1; D is unresolved. The germline V gene has CDR1 SNHLY and CDR2 FYNNEI. V was shortened by 2 bases and J by 11 bases, with 12 bases between the two germline ends. The CDR3 extends over 12 amino acids. CDR3 sequence (DNA): TGTGCCAGCAGTGAATCAGGCAGCGGGGCTTTCTTT. This gives the protein CASSESGSGAFF.

The chain has TRBV3-1 (or the pseudogene TRBV3-2) and TRBJ1-5; D may be TRBD1 (5 bases). With 4 bases removed from V and 5 bases from J, the gap between germline ends came to 15 bases. CDR1 is LGHDT, CDR2 YNNKEL, per germline (reference sequence). The CDR3 is 15 residues long. The DNA for the CDR3 is TGTGCCAGCAGCCCGGGCGGGGGGTCTCATCAGCCCCAGCATTTT. As protein: CASSPGGGSHQPQHF.

This clone came up many times. The chain joins TRBV27 to TRBJ2-5; 10 bases align to TRBD1. The germline gives CDR1 MNHEY, CDR2 SMNVEV (reference sequence). After removal of 4 bases from V and 4 bases from J, the junction contained 3 bases not matched to a gene. This CDR3 region has 14 residues. CDR3 residues: CASSSDRGLETQYF. CDR3 coding DNA: TGTGCCAGCAGTTCGGACAGGGGGTTAGAGACCCAGTACTTC.

The chain is built from TRBV5-1 and TRBJ2-5, with a possible D match to TRBD1 (6 bases). CDR1 is SGHRS, CDR2 YFSETQ, per germline. The germline V and J ends were trimmed by 0 bases and 0 bases, with 9 bases remaining between them. The CDR3 totals 15 residues. CDR3 residues: CASSLAGTYQETQYF. CDR3 nucleotides: TGCGCCAGCAGCTTGGCCGGGACATACCAAGAGACCCAGTACTTC.

The CDR3 is CASSVRLAGHGTQYF. CDR3 sequence (DNA): TGTGCCAGCAGCGTACGACTAGCGGGACATGGTACGCAGTATTTT. This rearrangement joins TRBV3-1 (or the pseudogene TRBV3-2) to TRBJ2-3, with TRBD2 matching 11 bases. This CDR3 spans 15 amino acids. V was clipped by 5 bases and J by 8 bases; unmatched bases: 9. Germline V gene data show CDR1 as LGHDT and CDR2 as YNNKEL (reference sequence).

V is TRBV19 and J is TRBJ1-5, with TRBD1 matching over 8 bases. The junction had 11 bases not matched to a gene; V was cut back by 0 bases and J by 7 bases. Germline assignment: CDR1 LNHDA and CDR2 SQIVND (reference sequence). The CDR3 covers 17 residues. CDR3 nucleotides: TGTGCCAGTAGTATAGAGACGACAGGGGCCTTCAAGCAGCCCCAGCATTTT. Translation: CASSIETTGAFKQPQHF.

This chain connects TRBV4-2 to TRBJ2-2; 8 nucleotides align to TRBD2. This CDR3 is 17 amino acids long. Germline V gives CDR1 LGHNA, CDR2 YNFKEQ. The trim removed 0 bases at V and 4 bases at J, leaving 7 bases unmatched. In DNA form, the CDR3 reads TGTGCCAGCAGCCAAGACCCCGGGACTAGGCGCACCGGGGAGCTGTTTTTT. Amino acids: CASSQDPGTRRTGELFF.

The chain uses TRBV27 and TRBJ2-2; D may be TRBD2 (5 bases). Germline assignment: CDR1 MNHEY and CDR2 SMNVEV (reference sequence). The V gene lost 6 bases and the J gene lost 1 base, with 9 bases spanning the gap. This CDR3 region has 14 residues. The CDR3 DNA reads as TGTGCCAGCAGAACCGGGATGAACACCGGGGAGCTGTTTTTT. This translates into CASRTGMNTGELFF.

The gene calls are TRBV19 and TRBJ2-6, with D tentatively TRBD2 (6 bases). The CDR3 has 16 amino acids. Between the trimmed V and J ends, which lost 6 bases and 1 base, there was a span of 13 bases. CDR1 and CDR2 from the germline V gene are LNHDA and SQIVND (reference sequence). The CDR3 coding sequence is TGTGCCAGTAGGATCCCTGGGGGGTCTGGGGCCAACGTCCTGACTTTC. Encoded protein: CASRIPGGSGANVLTF.

Only one count was recorded for this clone. The rearrangement uses TRBV18 and TRBJ1-4; 7 bases map to TRBD1. Losses at the gene ends were 3 bases for V and 2 bases for J; bases not matched to a gene: 3. The CDR3 is 15 residues long. Germline V CDR1 and CDR2: KGHSH, LQKENI. The CDR3 coding sequence is TGTGCCAGCTCACCGAGGGACAGTACTAATGAAAAACTGTTTTTT. Its translation is CASSPRDSTNEKLFF. The full variable domain, completed using reference TRBV18 and TRBJ1-4, is NAGVMQNPRHLVRRRGQEARLRCSPMKGHSHVYWYRQLPEEGLKFMVYLQKENIIDESGMPKERFSAEFPKEGPSILRIQQVVRGDSAAYFCASSPRDSTNEKLFFGSGTQLSVL.

V and J are TRBV19 and TRBJ2-1, with TRBD2 as a possible D gene (6 bases). Per the germline V gene, CDR1 is LNHDA and CDR2 is SQIVND (reference sequence). V was pared by 3 bases and J by 13 bases, with 10 bases between. The CDR3 covers 11 residues. The CDR3 nucleotides are TGTGCCAGTAGTATTGGGGACTTACAGTTCTTC. Its translation is CASSIGDLQFF.

V gene TRBV7-6 combines with J gene TRBJ2-5; 7 positions agree with TRBD2. CDR1 is SGHVS, CDR2 FNYEAQ, per germline. CDR3 length equals 15 residues. V shed 8 bases, J shed 5 bases, and the junction held 14 bases outside the gene matches. CDR3 protein: CASGHRGDQWETQYF. The CDR3 DNA is TGTGCCAGCGGCCACCGGGGGGACCAGTGGGAGACCCAGTACTTC.

The chain links TRBV18 to TRBJ2-7, with 9 bases identical to TRBD1. The CDR3 sequence is 16 residues long. V lost 5 bases, J lost 4 bases, and 12 bases stayed unmatched. Germline V gene sequence: CDR1 KGHSH, CDR2 LQKENI. The CDR3 spells CASSFRRDRVDYEQYF. The CDR3 DNA is TGTGCCAGCTCATTCCGCCGGGACAGGGTGGATTACGAGCAGTACTTC.

The rearrangement links TRBV5-1 to TRBJ2-7, with 10 bases matching TRBD1. After removal of 4 bases from V and 6 bases from J, the junction contained 10 bases not matched to a gene. Germline V gene data show CDR1 as SGHRS and CDR2 as YFSETQ. The CDR3 has 15 residues. The CDR3 sequence is CASSQTGGTGIEQYF. The CDR3 DNA sequence: TGCGCCAGCAGCCAGACAGGGGGCACTGGAATCGAGCAGTACTTC. Full variable domain (outside the CDR3, taken from reference TRBV5-1 and TRBJ2-7): KAGVTQTPRYLIKTRGQQVTLSCSPISGHRSVSWYQQTPGQGLQFLFEYFSETQRNKGNFPGRFSGRQFSNSRSEMNVSTLELGDSALYLCASSQTGGTGIEQYFGPGTRLTVT.

This clone was counted ten times or more. V and J are TRBV3-1 (or the pseudogene TRBV3-2) and TRBJ1-1; no firm D call. CDR1 LGHDT and CDR2 YNNKEL come from the germline V gene (reference sequence). V lost 0 bases and J lost 3, with 8 bases in between. CDR3 length equals 14 residues. CDR3 sequence (DNA): TGTGCCAGCAGCCAAGATACCAGGTACACTGAAGCTTTCTTT. The encoded protein is CASSQDTRYTEAFF.

The chain employs TRBV2 and TRBJ2-5; 7 nucleotides line up with TRBD1. The CDR3 has 16 amino acids. V lost 5 bases, J lost 1 base, and 10 bases stayed unmatched. Germline CDR1 is SNHLY and CDR2 is FYNNEI. This chain's CDR3 is CASSKTEQGIQETQYF. CDR3 DNA: TGTGCCAGCAGTAAAACCGAACAGGGGATCCAAGAGACCCAGTACTTC.

This chain uses TRBV6-6 with TRBJ1-5, with 10 bases that match TRBD1. This CDR3 is 16 amino acids long. The V gene's germline CDR1 is MNHNY and CDR2 SVGAGI (reference sequence). With 5 bases clipped from V and 6 bases from J, the junction kept 10 bases outside the gene matches. The CDR3 DNA reads TGTGCCAGCAGTAACTTTGGGACAGGGGATTCTCAGCCCCAGCATTTT. This gives the protein CASSNFGTGDSQPQHF.